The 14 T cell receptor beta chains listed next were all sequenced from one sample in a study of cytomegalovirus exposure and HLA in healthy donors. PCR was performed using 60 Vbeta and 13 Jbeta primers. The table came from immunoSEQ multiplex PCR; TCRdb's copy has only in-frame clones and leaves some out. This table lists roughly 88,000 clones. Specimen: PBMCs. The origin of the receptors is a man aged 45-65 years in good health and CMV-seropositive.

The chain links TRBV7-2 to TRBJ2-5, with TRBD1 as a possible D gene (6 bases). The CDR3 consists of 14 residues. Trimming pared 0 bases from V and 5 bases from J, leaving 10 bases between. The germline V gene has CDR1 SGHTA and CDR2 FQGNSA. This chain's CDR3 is CASSLAQGWETQYF. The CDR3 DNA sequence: TGTGCCAGCAGCTTAGCCCAGGGGTGGGAGACCCAGTACTTC.

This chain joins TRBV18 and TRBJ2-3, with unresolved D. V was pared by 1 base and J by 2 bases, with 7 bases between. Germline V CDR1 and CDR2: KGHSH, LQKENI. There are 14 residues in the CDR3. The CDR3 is CASSPRGFTDTQYF. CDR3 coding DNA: TGTGCCAGCTCACCACGTGGCTTCACAGATACGCAGTATTTT.

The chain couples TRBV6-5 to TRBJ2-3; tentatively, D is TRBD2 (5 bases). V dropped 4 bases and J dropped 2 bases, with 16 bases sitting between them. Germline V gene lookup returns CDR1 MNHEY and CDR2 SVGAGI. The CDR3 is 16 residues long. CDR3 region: CASSSLPSGNTDTQYF. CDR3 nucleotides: TGTGCCAGCAGTTCCCTCCCCAGCGGAAACACAGATACGCAGTATTTT.

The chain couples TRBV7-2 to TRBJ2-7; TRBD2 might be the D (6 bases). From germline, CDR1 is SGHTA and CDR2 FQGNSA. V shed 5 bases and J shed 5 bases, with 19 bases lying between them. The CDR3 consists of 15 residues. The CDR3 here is CASSPRGGRYNEQYF. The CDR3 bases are TGTGCCAGCAGCCCCCGCGGTGGGAGGTACAACGAGCAGTACTTC.

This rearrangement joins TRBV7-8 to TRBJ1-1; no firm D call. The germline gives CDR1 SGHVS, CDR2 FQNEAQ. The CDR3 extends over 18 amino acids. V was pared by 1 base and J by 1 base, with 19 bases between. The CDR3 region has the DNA TGTGCCAGCAGCTTAGATCCCAAATCTCGGTGGAGGAACACTGAAGCTTTCTTT. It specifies CASSLDPKSRWRNTEAFF.

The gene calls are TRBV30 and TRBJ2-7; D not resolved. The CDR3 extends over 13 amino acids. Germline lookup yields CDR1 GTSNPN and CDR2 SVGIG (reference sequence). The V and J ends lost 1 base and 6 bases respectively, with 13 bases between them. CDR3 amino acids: CAWSDGLFGEQYV. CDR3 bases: TGTGCCTGGAGTGACGGGTTGTTCGGCGAGCAGTACGTC.

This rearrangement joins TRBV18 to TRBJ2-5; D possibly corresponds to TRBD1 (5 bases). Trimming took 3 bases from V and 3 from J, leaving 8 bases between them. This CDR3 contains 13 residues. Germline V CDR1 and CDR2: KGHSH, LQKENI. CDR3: CASSPNRKETQYF. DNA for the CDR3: TGTGCCAGCTCACCTAACAGGAAAGAGACCCAGTACTTC.

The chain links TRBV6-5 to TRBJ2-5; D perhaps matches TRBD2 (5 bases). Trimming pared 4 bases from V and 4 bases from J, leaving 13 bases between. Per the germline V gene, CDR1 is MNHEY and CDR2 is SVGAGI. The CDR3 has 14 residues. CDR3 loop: CASSFEGVGETQYF. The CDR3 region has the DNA TGTGCCAGCAGTTTCGAGGGAGTCGGAGAGACCCAGTACTTC.

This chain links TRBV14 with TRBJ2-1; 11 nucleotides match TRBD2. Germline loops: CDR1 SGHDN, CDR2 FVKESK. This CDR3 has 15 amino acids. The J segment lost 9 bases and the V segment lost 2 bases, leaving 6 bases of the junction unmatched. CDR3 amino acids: CASSQQGLAASEQFF. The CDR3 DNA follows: TGTGCCAGCAGCCAACAGGGACTAGCGGCAAGTGAGCAGTTCTTC.

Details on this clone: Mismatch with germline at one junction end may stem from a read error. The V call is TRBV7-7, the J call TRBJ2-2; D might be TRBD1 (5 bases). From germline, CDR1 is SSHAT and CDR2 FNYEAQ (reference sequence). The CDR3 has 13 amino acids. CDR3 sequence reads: CASSLDSVGELFF. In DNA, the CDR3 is TGTGCTAGCAGCTTAGACAGTGTCGGGGAGCTGTTTTTT.

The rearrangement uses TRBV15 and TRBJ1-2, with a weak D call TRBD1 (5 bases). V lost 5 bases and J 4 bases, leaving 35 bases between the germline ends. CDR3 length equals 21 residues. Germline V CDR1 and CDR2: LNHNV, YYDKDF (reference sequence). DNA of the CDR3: TGTGCCACCAGCGGGATGTACCCTGAACGATTTTCTGCGGGGCGAGCCTATGGCTACACCTTC. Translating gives CATSGMYPERFSAGRAYGYTF.

The CDR3 DNA is TGTGCCAGCAGCTTAGACTCTAACTATGGCTACACCTTC. This encodes CASSLDSNYGYTF. The rearrangement uses TRBV7-6 and TRBJ1-2, with unresolved D. This CDR3 region has 13 residues. Germline-derived CDR1 and CDR2 are SGHVS and FNYEAQ. Trimming left V 1 base short and J 0 bases short, with 3 bases between.

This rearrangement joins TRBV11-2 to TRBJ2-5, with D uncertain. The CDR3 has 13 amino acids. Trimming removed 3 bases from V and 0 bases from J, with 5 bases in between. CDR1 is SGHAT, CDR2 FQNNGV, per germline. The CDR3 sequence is CASSFAHQETQYF. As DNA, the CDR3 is TGTGCCAGCAGCTTTGCGCACCAAGAGACCCAGTACTTC.

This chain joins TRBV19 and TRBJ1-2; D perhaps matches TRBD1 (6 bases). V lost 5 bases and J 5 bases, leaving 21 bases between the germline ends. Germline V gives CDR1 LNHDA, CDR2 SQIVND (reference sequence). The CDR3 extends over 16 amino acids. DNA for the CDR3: TGTGCCAGTAGTGGAGGCGGGGGCTCAAGGAGGTATGGCTACACCTTC. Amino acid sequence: CASSGGGGSRRYGYTF.